This TCR beta chain was observed in a study of vaccination and CD4 T cells after COVID-19 (dated by TCRdb to about 2022). Background on the whole study: The convalescent cohort included six males and four females, with two Hispanic individuals, seven Caucasians, two Asians and one multiracial person. Each participant got two doses of either the Pfizer-BioNTech BNT162b2 vaccine (n=8) or the Moderna mRNA-1273 vaccine (n=2). Post-COVID blood samples were collected from convalescent patients a median of about 92 days after diagnosis, with a range of roughly 30 to 161 days. Post-vaccine blood samples were taken a median of roughly 72 days after the second vaccine dose, with a range of 14 to 241 days. Overlapping spike peptide pools from SARS-CoV-2 and from the common cold coronaviruses HCoV-NL63, HCoV-OC43 and HCoV-229E were used as culture stimuli. In control cultures, a CEFX viral epitope pool was used as positive control, an HIV-1 Nef peptide pool was used as negative control, or no peptide was added. In nine to eleven COVID-19 convalescent patients and a few infection-naive healthy vaccine recipients, researchers compared the spike-specific CD4+ TCR repertoire from before mRNA vaccination with the repertoire from after.

Library prep was done by PCR. At the Johns Hopkins FTIC core, DNA from the cultured CD4+ T cells underwent TCR sequencing with the Oncomine TCR Beta short-read assay. The QIAamp micro DNA kit was used to extract genomic DNA from the cultured CD4+ T cells. Oncomine TCR Beta libraries from cultured CD4+ T cells were pooled using unique dual indexes and sequenced on an Illumina iSeq 100. The authors processed their data as follows. Non-productive sequences were removed, and CDR3s not starting with C, not ending with F or W, or shorter than 7 amino acids were discarded. Antigen-specific clonotypes were identified with the MANAFEST web application by comparing peptide-stimulated wells with reference and other culture wells. To be called positive, a clone needed an FDR below 0.05, an odds ratio above 5, and a productive frequency above 0.1% in at least two of three replicate wells. Cross-reactive clonotypes were defined as significantly expanded in both SARS-CoV-2 spike wells and at least one common cold coronavirus spike condition. Levenshtein distances (stringdist) and unrooted phylogenetic trees (ape) in R version 3.6.1 were used to assess CDR3 homology. TCRdb reran the public reads through fastp at Q25 and MiXCR, keeping productive beta chains. Each record represents a unique CDR3 protein, reported with the most common genes and DNA among its rows. In this record, the V and J calls reflect TCRdb's handling and not the investigators' own analysis. The sample table contains about 18,000 distinct CDR3 sequences; only one count was recorded for 78% of them. 16% of the sample lies in the top ten.

Of note for this clonotype: No antigen is known for it. The record has no base qualities; no much larger clone is one base away.

The treatment or condition label corresponds to: roughly 11-day PBMC culture with coronavirus spike peptide pools or control peptides (ViraFEST assay). To expand antigen-specific T cells with peptide pools and then pick out the expanded clonotypes through TCR sequencing, the study relied on the ViraFEST assay. Healthy vaccine recipients had no prior SARS-CoV-2 infection, confirmed by negative nucleocapsid antibody tests before and after vaccination. Each well held 1.5 million to 2.5 million PBMCs cultured with approximately 9.2 ug/ml peptide pools in IMDM containing 5% human AB serum and 9.5 to 10 IU/ml IL-2. Half of the culture medium was replaced with fresh IL-2-containing medium on days 3 and 7. After about 10 days of culture, CD4+ T cells were isolated by negative selection using the EasySep CD4+ T cell isolation kit. PBMCs were separated from whole blood using Ficoll-Paque Plus gradient centrifugation and then either used fresh or cryopreserved at -140C. In general, triplicate wells were set up for every culture condition.

Deletion took 1 base off V and 1 base off J, with a span of 8 bases between the germline ends. The CDR3 goes from the cysteine to the phenylalanine over 15 residues. CDR3 DNA is the only sequence kept; it has 45 bases, read in frame from the first base. CDR1 LGHNA and CDR2 YNFKEQ are derived from the germline V gene. General conclusions and limits of the study: The median number of SARS-CoV-2-reactive clonotypes rose from 20 to 25 after infection to about 40 after vaccination, but the change was not significant. In convalescent patients, nearly all vaccine-specific clones (304 of 307) were found to be mono-reactive for SARS-CoV-2 spike rather than cross-reactive with common cold coronaviruses. The number of convalescent patients in the study was relatively small, and the study did not examine early timepoints following natural infection. In convalescent patients, a median approximately 89% of post-vaccine SARS-CoV-2-reactive clones were detected only after vaccination, suggesting vaccine-specific priming.

The sequence came from a human donor who received a COVID-19 vaccine. Sequenced material: CD4+ T cells from blood, cultured in vitro, taken after SARS-CoV-2 vaccination. The chain is made from TRBV4-2 and TRBJ1-5, with TRBD1 perhaps the D gene, on 6 matching bases. The nucleotides are TGTGCCAGCAGCCAAGCGGGACAAAGCAATCAGCCCCAGCATTTT. Translation gives CASSQAGQSNQPQHF.